Given below is one T cell receptor (beta chain) in context. The antigen is not known. Germline V gene lookup returns CDR1 SGHRS and CDR2 YFSETQ. V lost 4 bases and J 0 bases, leaving 12 bases between the germline ends. This CDR3 has 15 amino acids. The sample belongs to a study of cytomegalovirus exposure and HLA in healthy donors. Primers: 60 Vbeta forward and 13 Jbeta reverse. Clones were sequenced by immunoSEQ multiplex PCR, and TCRdb holds only the in-frame ones, with some missing. Of approximately 130,000 clones in the sample, around nine tenths were seen once. Study-wide findings and caveats: It was assumed in the presence/absence analyses that sequencing depth was roughly uniform across donors.

The sample consisted of PBMCs. The receptor comes from a woman aged 25 to 45 in good health and CMV-seronegative. This chain joins TRBV5-1 and TRBJ2-3; D is perhaps TRBD1 (8 bases). The CDR3 sequence: CASSGRDRSTDTQYF. The CDR3 nucleotides are TGCGCCAGCAGCGGGAGGGACAGGAGCACAGATACGCAGTATTTT.